This passage covers 10 T cell receptor beta chains from one sample sequenced in a study of T cell responses to AZD1222 COVID-19 vaccine. Sequencing used immunoSEQ multiplex PCR; TCRdb keeps in-frame clones, though not all of them. The sample comprises 96,000 or so clones, roughly nine tenths of which are singletons, and roughly 25% rests with the top ten. The starting material was peripheral blood, obtained on day 0 of AZD1222 vaccination. The receptor set was obtained from an adult in good health.

The J gene is TRBJ1-5, the V gene TRBV4-3; the D gene is possibly TRBD1 (5 bases). The CDR3 contains 14 residues. The V and J ends lost 3 bases and 4 bases respectively, with 10 bases between them. CDR1 LGHNA and CDR2 YSLEER come from the germline V gene. This CDR3 reads CASSQQGDNQPQHF. CDR3 coding DNA: TGCGCCAGCAGCCAGCAGGGAGATAATCAGCCCCAGCATTTT.

CDR3 nucleotide sequence: TGTGCCAGCAGCTTAAGGAGGGGGTACCAAGAGACCCAGTACTTC. This translates into CASSLRRGYQETQYF. The chain carries TRBV7-3 and TRBJ2-5; D tentatively reads TRBD1 or TRBD2 (6 bases each). Germline CDR1 reads SGHTA; CDR2 reads FQGTGA. This CDR3 has 15 amino acids. V was trimmed by 1 base and J by 0 bases, leaving 9 bases between them.

This chain joins TRBV5-1 and TRBJ1-3; possibly TRBD1 for D (6 bases). V lost 4 bases, J lost 2 bases, and 16 bases lay in between. This CDR3 is 16 amino acids long. From germline, CDR1 is SGHRS and CDR2 YFSETQ. The DNA of the CDR3 is TGCGCCAGCAGCGCCACGACAGGATCCACTGGAAACACCATATATTTT. As protein: CASSATTGSTGNTIYF.

The gene calls are TRBV15 and TRBJ1-5, with D possibly being TRBD1 (6 bases). From germline, CDR1 is LNHNV and CDR2 YYDKDF (reference sequence). CDR3 length: 16 residues. Trimming removed 1 base from V and 2 bases from J, with 12 bases in between. CDR3 nucleotides: TGTGCCACCAGCAGAGCGCCCCCAGGGGGCAATCAGCCCCAGCATTTT. It translates to CATSRAPPGGNQPQHF.

This chain uses TRBV5-1 with TRBJ1-4; D possibly corresponds to TRBD1 (6 bases). V lost 0 bases and J lost 8, with 11 bases in between. The CDR3 is 14 residues long. Germline lookup yields CDR1 SGHRS and CDR2 YFSETQ. The CDR3 reads CASSLEGVREKLFF. CDR3 coding DNA: TGCGCCAGCAGCTTGGAGGGGGTTCGGGAAAAACTGTTTTTT.

Of note for this clone: At one end, the junction sequence differs from germline, possibly due to a read error. The V call is TRBV2, the J call TRBJ2-7, with 10 bases matching TRBD2. Germline assignment: CDR1 SNHLY and CDR2 FYNNEI. This CDR3 is 15 amino acids long. The CDR3 here is CASREVRTSGSEQYF. The CDR3 DNA reads TGTGCCAGCAGAGAAGTAAGGACTAGCGGTTCCGAGCAGTACTTC.

The chain carries TRBV7-8 and TRBJ1-3; D unresolved. Germline assignment: CDR1 SGHVS and CDR2 FQNEAQ. CDR3 length equals 13 residues. V was clipped by 5 bases and J by 3 bases, with 8 bases between them. CDR3 region: CASSDGLGNTIYF. The CDR3 nucleotides are TGTGCCAGCAGCGACGGACTTGGAAACACCATATATTTT.

The chain is built from TRBV28 and TRBJ2-7, with D tentatively TRBD1 (6 bases). CDR3 length equals 15 residues. CDR1 and CDR2 from the germline V gene are MDHEN and SYDVKM. The germline V and J ends were trimmed by 2 bases and 3 bases, with 14 bases remaining between them. The CDR3 sequence: CASSLAGQPYYEQYF. CDR3 nucleotides: TGTGCCAGCAGTTTAGCCGGACAGCCCTACTACGAGCAGTACTTC.

V gene TRBV7-6 combines with J gene TRBJ1-2, with 8 positions matching TRBD1. Germline CDR1 and CDR2: SGHVS and FNYEAQ. Unmatched junction bases numbered 8, after V lost 4 bases and J lost 4 bases. The CDR3 covers 15 residues. Here the CDR3 DNA reads TGTGCCAGCAGCTCCGGAACCGGGACAGGCTATGGCTACACCTTC. It translates to CASSSGTGTGYGYTF.

The V gene is TRBV6-2 or TRBV6-3, the J gene TRBJ2-5, with 8 bases that match TRBD2. V was pared by 2 bases and J by 1 base, with 3 bases of the junction left unmatched. CDR1 MNHEY and CDR2 SVGEGT come from the germline V gene. The CDR3 runs to 15 residues. The CDR3 sequence is CASSYQTSGQETQYF. CDR3 DNA sequence: TGTGCCAGCAGTTACCAAACTAGCGGCCAAGAGACCCAGTACTTC.